Below are 4 T cell receptor beta chains sequenced from a single sample in a study of T cell responses to AZD1222 COVID-19 vaccine. TCRdb keeps only in-frame clones here, not all; method: immunoSEQ multiplex PCR. Counted here are around 150,000 clones, 92% occurring once; the ten biggest clones make up 1% to 1.5%. Sample: peripheral blood, taken 28 days after the second AZD1222 dose. These receptors all come from an adult who received the AZD1222 COVID-19 vaccine.

The chain joins TRBV19 to TRBJ1-2; D gene unclear. V was trimmed by 6 bases and J by 2 bases, leaving 10 bases between them. Germline V CDR1 and CDR2: LNHDA, SQIVND (reference sequence). The CDR3 consists of 13 residues. The CDR3 region is CASSVQFNYGYTF. In DNA form, the CDR3 reads TGTGCCAGTAGCGTCCAATTCAACTATGGCTACACCTTC.

The V call is TRBV28, the J call TRBJ1-5; 10 bases are shared with TRBD1. Germline assignment: CDR1 MDHEN and CDR2 SYDVKM. The ends lost 5 bases at V and 5 bases at J; junction bases unmatched: 3. The CDR3 spans 14 residues. DNA for the CDR3: TGTGCCAGCAGTCGGACAGGGGGTGATCAGCCCCAGCATTTT. This translates into CASSRTGGDQPQHF.

This clone is labeled as medium-sized. This chain links TRBV6-4 with TRBJ2-2; 11 bases map to TRBD1. Germline CDR1 reads MRHNA; CDR2 reads SNTAGT. This CDR3 contains 16 residues. J was trimmed by 6 bases and V by 2 bases; bases with no gene match: 5. The CDR3 spells CASSDTPGQGAGELFF. The CDR3 DNA follows: TGTGCCAGCAGTGACACGCCGGGACAGGGGGCCGGGGAGCTGTTTTTT.

This clone has just one count. This sequence joins TRBV4-2 and TRBJ2-7, with D unresolved. Germline V lookup: CDR1 LGHNA, CDR2 YNFKEQ. Trimming left V 0 bases short and J 7 bases short, with 7 bases between. CDR3 size: 12 residues. DNA of the CDR3: TGTGCCAGCAGCCAAGATAGGATAGAGCAGTACTTC. Its protein is CASSQDRIEQYF.